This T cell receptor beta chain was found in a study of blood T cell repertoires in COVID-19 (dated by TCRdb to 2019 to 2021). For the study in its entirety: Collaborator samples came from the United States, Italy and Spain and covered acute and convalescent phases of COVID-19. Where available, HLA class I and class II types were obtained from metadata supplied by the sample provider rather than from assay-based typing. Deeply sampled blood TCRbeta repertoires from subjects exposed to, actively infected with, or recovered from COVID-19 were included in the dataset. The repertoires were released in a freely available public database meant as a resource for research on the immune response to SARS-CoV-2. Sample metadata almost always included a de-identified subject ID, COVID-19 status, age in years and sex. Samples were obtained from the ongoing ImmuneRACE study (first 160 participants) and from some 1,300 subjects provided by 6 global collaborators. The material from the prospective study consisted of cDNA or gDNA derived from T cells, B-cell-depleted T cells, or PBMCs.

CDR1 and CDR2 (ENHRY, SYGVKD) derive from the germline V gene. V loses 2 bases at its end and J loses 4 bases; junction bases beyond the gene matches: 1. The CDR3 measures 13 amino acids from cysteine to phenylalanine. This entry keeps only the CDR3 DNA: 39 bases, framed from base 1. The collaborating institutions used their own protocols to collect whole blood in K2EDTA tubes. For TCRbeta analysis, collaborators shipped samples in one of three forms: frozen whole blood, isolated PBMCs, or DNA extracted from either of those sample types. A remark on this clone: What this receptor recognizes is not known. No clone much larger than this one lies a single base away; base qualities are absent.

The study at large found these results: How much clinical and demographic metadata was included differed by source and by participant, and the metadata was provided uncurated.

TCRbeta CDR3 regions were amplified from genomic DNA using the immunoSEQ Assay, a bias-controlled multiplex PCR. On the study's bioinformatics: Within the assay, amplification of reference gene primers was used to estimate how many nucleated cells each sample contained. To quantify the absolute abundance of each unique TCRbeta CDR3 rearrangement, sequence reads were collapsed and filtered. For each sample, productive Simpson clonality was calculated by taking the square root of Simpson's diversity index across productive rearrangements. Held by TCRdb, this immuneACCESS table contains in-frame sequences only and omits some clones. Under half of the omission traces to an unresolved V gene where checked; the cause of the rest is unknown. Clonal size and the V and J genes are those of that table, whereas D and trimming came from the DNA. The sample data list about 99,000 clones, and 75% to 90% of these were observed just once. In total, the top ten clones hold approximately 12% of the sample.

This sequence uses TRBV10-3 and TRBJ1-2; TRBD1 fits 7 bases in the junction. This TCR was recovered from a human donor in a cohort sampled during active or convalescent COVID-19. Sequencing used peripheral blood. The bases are TGTGCCATCAGTGAGGGGGACAGCTATGGCTACACCTTC. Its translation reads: CAISEGDSYGYTF.